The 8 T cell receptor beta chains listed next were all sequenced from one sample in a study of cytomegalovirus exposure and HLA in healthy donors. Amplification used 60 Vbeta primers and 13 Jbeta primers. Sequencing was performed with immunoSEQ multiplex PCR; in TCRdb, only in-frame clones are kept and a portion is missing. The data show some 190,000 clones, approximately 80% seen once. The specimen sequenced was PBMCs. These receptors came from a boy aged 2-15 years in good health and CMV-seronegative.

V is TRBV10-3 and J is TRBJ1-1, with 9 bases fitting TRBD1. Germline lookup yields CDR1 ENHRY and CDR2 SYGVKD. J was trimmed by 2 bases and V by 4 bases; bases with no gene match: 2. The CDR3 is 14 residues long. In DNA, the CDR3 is TGTGCCATCAGTGCGGACAGGGGTAACACTGAAGCTTTCTTT. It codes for CAISADRGNTEAFF.

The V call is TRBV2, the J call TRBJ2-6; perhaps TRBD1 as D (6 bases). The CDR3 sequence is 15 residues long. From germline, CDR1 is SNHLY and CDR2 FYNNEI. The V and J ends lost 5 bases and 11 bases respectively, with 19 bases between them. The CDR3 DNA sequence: TGTGCCAGCAGTCTGACGGACAGTATCCCCCACGTCCTGACTTTC. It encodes CASSLTDSIPHVLTF.

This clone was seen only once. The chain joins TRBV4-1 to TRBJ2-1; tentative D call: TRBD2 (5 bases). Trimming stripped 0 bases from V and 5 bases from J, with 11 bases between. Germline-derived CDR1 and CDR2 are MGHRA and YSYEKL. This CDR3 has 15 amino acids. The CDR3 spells CASSQESGINNEQFF. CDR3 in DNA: TGCGCCAGCAGCCAAGAAAGCGGTATTAACAATGAGCAGTTCTTC.

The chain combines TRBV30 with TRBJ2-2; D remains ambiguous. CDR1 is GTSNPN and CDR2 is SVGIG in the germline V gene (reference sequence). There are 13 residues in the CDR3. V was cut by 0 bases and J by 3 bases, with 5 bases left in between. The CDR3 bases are TGTGCCTGGAGTGTACTGGACACCGGGGAGCTGTTTTTT. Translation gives CAWSVLDTGELFF.

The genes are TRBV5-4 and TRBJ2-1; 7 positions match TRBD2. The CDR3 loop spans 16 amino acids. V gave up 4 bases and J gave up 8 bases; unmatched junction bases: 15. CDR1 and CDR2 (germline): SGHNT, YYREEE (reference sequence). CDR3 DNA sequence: TGTGCCAGCAGCCCGCCAGGACTAGATAGAGACCATGAGCAGTTCTTC. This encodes CASSPPGLDRDHEQFF. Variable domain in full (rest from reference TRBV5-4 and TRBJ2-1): ETGVTQSPTHLIKTRGQQVTLRCSSQSGHNTVSWYQQALGQGPQFIFQYYREEENGRGNFPPRFSGLQFPNYSSELNVNALELDDSALYLCASSPPGLDRDHEQFFGPGTRLTVL.

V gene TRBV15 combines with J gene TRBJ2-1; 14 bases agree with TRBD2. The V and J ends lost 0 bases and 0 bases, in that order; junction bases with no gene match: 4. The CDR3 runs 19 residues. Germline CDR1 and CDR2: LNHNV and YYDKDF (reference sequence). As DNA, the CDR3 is TGTGCCACCAGCAGAGAAGGGACTAGCGGGGGTTCCTCCTACAATGAGCAGTTCTTC. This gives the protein CATSREGTSGGSSYNEQFF.

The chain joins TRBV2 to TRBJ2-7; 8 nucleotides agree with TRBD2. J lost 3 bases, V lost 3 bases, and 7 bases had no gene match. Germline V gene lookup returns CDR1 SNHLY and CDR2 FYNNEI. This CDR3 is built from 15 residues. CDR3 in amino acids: CASSESPGGIYEQYF. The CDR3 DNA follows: TGTGCCAGCAGTGAGTCACCGGGAGGGATCTACGAGCAGTACTTC.

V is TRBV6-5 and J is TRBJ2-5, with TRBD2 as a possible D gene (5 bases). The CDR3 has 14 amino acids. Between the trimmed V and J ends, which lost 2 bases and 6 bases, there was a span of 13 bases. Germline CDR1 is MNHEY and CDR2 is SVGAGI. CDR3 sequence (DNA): TGTGCCAGCAGTTACCGACGGGGTTCTCAGACCCAGTACTTC. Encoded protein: CASSYRRGSQTQYF.